A selection of T cell receptor beta chains follows, all from one sample in a study of vaccination effects on CD4 cells after COVID-19. No antigen is known for these receptors. Only in-frame clones appear in the TCRdb table, and some are missing; sequencing was by immunoSEQ multiplex PCR. The sample carries about 64,000 clones, just over 70% recorded once. The source was CD4+ T cells from PBMCs cultured without peptide, collected before COVID-19 vaccination. The receptors originated from a human donor who had a prior SARS-CoV-2 infection. CDR3s include the opening cysteine and the closing phenylalanine or tryptophan. The D gene is left open where the match is weak. Clone size is not always given. Where it is, it says once, few, many or a class for expanded clones.

size	V	J	D	CDR3	DNA
NA	TRBV30	TRBJ2-3	NA	CAWRQTGTTPAQYF	TGTGCCTGGAGGCAGACCGGGACCACTCCGGCGCAGTATTTT
NA	TRBV6-6	TRBJ2-2	TRBD1	CASRYTGDKRGELFF	TGTGCCAGCAGGTACACAGGGGATAAACGCGGGGAGCTGTTTTTT
NA	TRBV7-2	TRBJ1-2	NA	CASSFQWVGYTF	TGTGCCAGCAGCTTTCAGTGGGTCGGCTACACCTTC
NA	TRBV7-2	TRBJ2-3	NA	CASSAGGDGTDTQYF	TGTGCCAGCAGCGCCGGAGGGGATGGCACAGATACGCAGTATTTT
NA	TRBV7-2	TRBJ2-6	NA	CASSSPRANVLTF	TGTGCCAGCAGCTCCCCCAGGGCCAACGTCCTGACTTTC
many	TRBV7-3	TRBJ1-1	NA	CASSLRGGMAEAFF	TGTGCCAGCAGCCTAAGGGGTGGGATGGCTGAAGCTTTCTTT
NA	TRBV14	TRBJ1-6	NA	CASSQDRYNSPLHF	TGTGCCAGCAGCCAAGATCGGTATAATTCACCCCTCCACTTT
NA	TRBV5-1	TRBJ2-5	NA	CASSLTFGRVGQETQYF	TGCGCCAGCAGCTTGACCTTTGGCAGGGTGGGACAAGAGACCCAGTACTTC
NA	TRBV11-3	TRBJ2-3	NA	CASSLDSGFTTDTQYF	TGTGCCAGCAGCTTAGATTCAGGGTTCACCACAGATACGCAGTATTTT
NA	TRBV5-1	TRBJ2-3	NA	CASSLDGRRTQYF	TGCGCCAGCAGCTTGGATGGGCGACGTACGCAGTATTTT
NA	TRBV19	TRBJ2-1	TRBD2	CASSIAGGGAYEQFF	TGTGCCAGTAGTATAGCGGGCGGGGGGGCCTATGAGCAGTTCTTC
NA	TRBV6-5	TRBJ2-1	NA	CASSYSVGGGWEQFF	TGTGCCAGCAGTTACTCGGTGGGAGGGGGGTGGGAGCAGTTCTTC
NA	TRBV3-1/TRBV3-2	TRBJ2-1	NA	CASSRIGLARNEQFF	TGTGCCAGCAGCAGGATCGGGCTAGCGCGGAATGAGCAGTTCTTC
NA	TRBV6-2/TRBV6-3	TRBJ2-1	TRBD2	CASSYYREDNEQFF	TGTGCCAGCAGTTACTATCGGGAGGACAATGAGCAGTTCTTC
NA	TRBV5-1	TRBJ2-5	TRBD1	CASSLVQGAETQYF	TGCGCCAGCAGCTTGGTACAGGGGGCGGAGACCCAGTACTTC